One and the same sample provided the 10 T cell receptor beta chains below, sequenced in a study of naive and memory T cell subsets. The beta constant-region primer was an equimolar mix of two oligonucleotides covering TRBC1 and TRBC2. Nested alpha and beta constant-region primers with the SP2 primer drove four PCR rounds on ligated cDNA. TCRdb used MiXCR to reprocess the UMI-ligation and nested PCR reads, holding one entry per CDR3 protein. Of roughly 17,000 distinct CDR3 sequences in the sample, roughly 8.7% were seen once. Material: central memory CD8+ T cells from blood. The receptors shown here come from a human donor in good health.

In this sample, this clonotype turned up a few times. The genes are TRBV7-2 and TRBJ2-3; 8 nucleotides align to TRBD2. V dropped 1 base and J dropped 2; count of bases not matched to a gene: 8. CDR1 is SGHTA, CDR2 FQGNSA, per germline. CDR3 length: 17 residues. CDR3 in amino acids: CASSLGRWRGATDTQYF. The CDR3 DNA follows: TGTGCCAGCAGCTTAGGACGTTGGCGGGGGGCCACAGATACGCAGTATTTT.

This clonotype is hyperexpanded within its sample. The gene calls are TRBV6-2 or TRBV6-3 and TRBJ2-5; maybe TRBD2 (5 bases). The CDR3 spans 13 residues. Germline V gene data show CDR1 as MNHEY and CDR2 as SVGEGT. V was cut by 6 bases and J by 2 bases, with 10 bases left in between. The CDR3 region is CASSHGEQETQYF. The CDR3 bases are TGTGCCAGCAGCCACGGGGAACAAGAGACCCAGTACTTC.

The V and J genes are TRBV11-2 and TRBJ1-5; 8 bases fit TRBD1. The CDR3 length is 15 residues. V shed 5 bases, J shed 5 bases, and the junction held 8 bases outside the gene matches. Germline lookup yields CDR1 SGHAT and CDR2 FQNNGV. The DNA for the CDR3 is TGTGCCAGCAGCCCAGGACAGGGCTGGGATCAGCCCCAGCATTTT. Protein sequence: CASSPGQGWDQPQHF.

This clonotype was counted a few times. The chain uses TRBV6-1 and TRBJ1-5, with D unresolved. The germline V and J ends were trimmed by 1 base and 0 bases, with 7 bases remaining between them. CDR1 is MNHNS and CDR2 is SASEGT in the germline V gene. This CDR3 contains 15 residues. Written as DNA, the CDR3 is TGTGCCAGCAGTGAAGTCCCTAATAGCAATCAGCCCCAGCATTTT. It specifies CASSEVPNSNQPQHF.

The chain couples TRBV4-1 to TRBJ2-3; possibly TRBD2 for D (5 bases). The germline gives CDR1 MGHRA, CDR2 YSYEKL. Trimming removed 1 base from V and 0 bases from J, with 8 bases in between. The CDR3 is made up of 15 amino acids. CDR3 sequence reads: CASSQVAWSTDTQYF. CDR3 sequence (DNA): TGCGCCAGCAGCCAAGTAGCGTGGAGCACAGATACGCAGTATTTT.

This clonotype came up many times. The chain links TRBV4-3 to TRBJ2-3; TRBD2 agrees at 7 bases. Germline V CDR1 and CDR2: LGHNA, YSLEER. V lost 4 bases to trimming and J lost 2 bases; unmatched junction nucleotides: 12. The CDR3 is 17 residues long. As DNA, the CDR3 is TGCGCCAGCAGCCCGGCGTACCGGGACTACAACACAGATACGCAGTATTTT. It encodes CASSPAYRDYNTDTQYF.

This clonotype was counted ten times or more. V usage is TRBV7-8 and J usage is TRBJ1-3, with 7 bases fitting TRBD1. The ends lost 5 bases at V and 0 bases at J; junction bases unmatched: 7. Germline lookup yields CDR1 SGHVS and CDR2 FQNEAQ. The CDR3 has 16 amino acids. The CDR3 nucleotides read TGTGCCAGCAGCGACACACAGGGGTACTCTGGAAACACCATATATTTT. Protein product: CASSDTQGYSGNTIYF.

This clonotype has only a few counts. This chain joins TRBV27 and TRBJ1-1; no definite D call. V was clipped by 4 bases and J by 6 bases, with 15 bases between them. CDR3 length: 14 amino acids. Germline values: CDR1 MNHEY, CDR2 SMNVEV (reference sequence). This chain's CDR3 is CASSSESGPAEAFF. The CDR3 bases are TGTGCCAGCAGTTCTGAATCCGGGCCGGCTGAAGCTTTCTTT.

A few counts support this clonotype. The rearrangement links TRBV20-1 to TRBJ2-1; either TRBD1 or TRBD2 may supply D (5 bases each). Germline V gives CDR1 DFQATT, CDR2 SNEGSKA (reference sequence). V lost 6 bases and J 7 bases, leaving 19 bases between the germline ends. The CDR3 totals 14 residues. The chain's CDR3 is CSAPPGPQMNEQFF. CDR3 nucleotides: TGCAGTGCGCCACCGGGACCGCAGATGAATGAGCAGTTCTTC.

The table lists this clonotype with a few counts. The CDR3 coding sequence is TGCGCCAGCAGCGCATACATGGGGGTTACCCCCTACGAGCAGTACTTC. As protein: CASSAYMGVTPYEQYF. The chain recombines TRBV4-1 with TRBJ2-7; the D call may be TRBD1 or TRBD2 (5 bases each). V lost 5 bases to trimming and J lost 2 bases, with 19 bases between them. The CDR3 contains 16 residues. Germline CDR1 reads MGHRA; CDR2 reads YSYEKL.